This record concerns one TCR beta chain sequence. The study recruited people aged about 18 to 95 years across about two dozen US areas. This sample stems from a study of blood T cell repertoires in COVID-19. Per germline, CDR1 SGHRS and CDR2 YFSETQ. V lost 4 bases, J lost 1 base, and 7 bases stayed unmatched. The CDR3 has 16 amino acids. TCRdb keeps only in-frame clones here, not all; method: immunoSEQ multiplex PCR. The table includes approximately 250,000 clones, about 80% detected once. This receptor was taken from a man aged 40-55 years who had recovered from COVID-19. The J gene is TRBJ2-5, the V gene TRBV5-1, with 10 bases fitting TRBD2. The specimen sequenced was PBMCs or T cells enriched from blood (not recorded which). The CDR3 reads CASSARTSGPQETQYF. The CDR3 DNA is TGCGCCAGCAGCGCCCGGACTAGCGGTCCCCAAGAGACCCAGTACTTC.